These T cell receptor beta chains were read from a single sample in a study of Graves' ophthalmopathy and Graves' hyperthyroidism. A single record per CDR3 protein comes from TCRdb applying MiXCR to the multiplex PCR reads. Of hundreds of thousands of distinct CDR3 sequences detected, around 21% appear once; the ten largest clones hold roughly 3%. Sequencing used peripheral blood. The receptors stem from a woman under 30 with stable Graves' hyperthyroidism. The CDR3 runs from the conserved cysteine through the conserved F or W. D genes are given only for firm matches. Part of the rows lack a size; the others show once, few, many or a class for expanded clones.

TRBV18,NA,many,TRBJ2-6,CASSQPGSGANVLTF,TGTGCCAGCTCACAGCCAGGGTCGGGGGCCAACGTCCTGACTTTC
TRBV7-2,NA,many,TRBJ1-1,CASSLWAGTEAFF,TGTGCCAGCAGCTTATGGGCGGGCACTGAAGCTTTCTTT
TRBV5-5,NA,many,TRBJ1-2,CASSADRSDYGYTF,TGTGCCAGCAGCGCGGACCGCTCTGACTATGGCTACACCTTC
TRBV6-5,TRBD1,many,TRBJ1-2,CASSNRQGAYGYTF,TGTGCCAGCAGTAATCGACAGGGGGCCTATGGCTACACCTTC
TRBV11-1,TRBD1,many,TRBJ2-2,CASSHIDRGNTGELFF,TGTGCCAGCAGCCATATCGACAGGGGGAACACCGGGGAGCTGTTTTTT
TRBV9,NA,many,TRBJ2-2,CASSEVGSTGELFF,TGTGCCAGCAGTGAGGTGGGAAGCACCGGGGAGCTGTTTTTT
TRBV28,NA,many,TRBJ2-2,CASSILDRNTGELFF,TGTGCCAGCAGTATCCTTGACAGGAACACCGGGGAGCTGTTTTTT
TRBV20-1,TRBD1,many,TRBJ1-1,CSAATGTKNTEAFF,TGCAGTGCTGCGACAGGGACAAAGAACACTGAAGCTTTCTTT
TRBV4-2,TRBD1,many,TRBJ2-7,CASSQARQGLRYEQYF,TGTGCCAGCAGCCAAGCTAGACAGGGGCTAAGATACGAGCAGTACTTC
TRBV2,NA,many,TRBJ1-5,CASSEYAVARGPQHF,TGTGCCAGCAGTGAATATGCTGTTGCCAGGGGACCCCAGCATTTT
TRBV20-1,NA,NA,TRBJ2-7,CSARGPGYGHEQYF,TGCAGTGCTAGAGGTCCAGGGTATGGACACGAGCAGTACTTC
TRBV7-2,NA,NA,TRBJ2-5,CASSSAGRRETQYF,TGTGCCAGCAGCTCCGCCGGGAGAAGAGAGACCCAGTACTTC
TRBV28,NA,many,TRBJ1-2,CASSSWTVTNYGYTF,TGTGCCAGCAGTTCCTGGACAGTCACTAACTATGGCTACACCTTC
TRBV27,NA,NA,TRBJ2-7,CASSLTQNYEQYF,TGTGCCAGCAGTTTAACCCAGAACTACGAGCAGTACTTC
TRBV6-5,NA,many,TRBJ1-2,CASSYSSAREPGYTF,TGTGCCAGCAGTTACTCGAGTGCCAGGGAACCTGGCTACACCTTC
TRBV20-1,TRBD2,few,TRBJ2-5,CSASPGGGRETQYF,TGCAGTGCTTCTCCGGGGGGTGGACGAGAGACCCAGTACTTC
TRBV7-2,NA,many,TRBJ2-7,CASSKRAYEQYF,TGTGCCAGCAGCAAGCGGGCCTACGAGCAGTACTTC
TRBV24-1,NA,NA,TRBJ1-1,CATSDLEGITEAFF,TGTGCCACCAGTGATTTGGAAGGGATCACTGAAGCTTTCTTT
TRBV25-1,NA,many,TRBJ2-7,CASSPQRGPTYEQYF,TGTGCCAGCAGCCCCCAGAGGGGCCCTACCTACGAGCAGTACTTC
TRBV12-3/TRBV12-4,TRBD1,many,TRBJ2-7,CASSPSGQGAEEQYF,TGTGCCAGCAGTCCATCCGGACAGGGGGCGGAAGAGCAGTACTTC
TRBV11-1,TRBD1,many,TRBJ1-2,CASSITGDHGYTF,TGTGCCAGCAGCATAACAGGGGATCATGGCTACACCTTC
TRBV12-3/TRBV12-4,TRBD1,many,TRBJ1-1,CASSSGTGTEAFF,TGTGCCAGCAGTTCCGGGACAGGCACTGAAGCTTTCTTT
TRBV12-3/TRBV12-4,NA,NA,TRBJ1-1,CASSQRKGAAIQANTEAFF,TGTGCCAGCTCCCAAAGAAAAGGGGCAGCCATTCAAGCGAACACTGAAGCTTTCTTT
TRBV28,NA,many,TRBJ2-7,CASSLSMVGGYEQYF,TGTGCCAGCAGTTTAAGTATGGTGGGCGGCTACGAGCAGTACTTC
TRBV13,NA,few,TRBJ2-5,CASSLRDRGSFQETQYF,TGTGCCAGCAGCCTCCGAGATAGGGGGAGTTTCCAAGAGACCCAGTACTTC
TRBV6-1,TRBD1,NA,TRBJ2-2,CASNDREAGELFF,TGTGCCAGCAATGACAGGGAAGCCGGGGAGCTGTTTTTT
TRBV12-3/TRBV12-4,NA,many,TRBJ2-7,CASSFQGMDYEQYF,TGTGCCAGCAGTTTTCAGGGGATGGACTACGAGCAGTACTTC
TRBV20-1,TRBD2,many,TRBJ2-5,CSARDSSGVEETQYF,TGCAGTGCTAGAGATTCCAGCGGGGTGGAGGAGACCCAGTACTTC
TRBV5-6,NA,few,TRBJ1-2,CASSWVEVGYTF,TGTGCCAGCAGCTGGGTGGAGGTAGGCTACACCTTC
TRBV19,NA,many,TRBJ2-2,CASSRPGELFF,TGTGCCAGTAGTAGGCCCGGGGAGCTGTTTTTT
TRBV19,NA,many,TRBJ2-7,CASSIAEGRDRKKYEQYF,TGTGCCAGTAGTATCGCTGAGGGGAGGGACAGGAAAAAATACGAGCAGTACTTC
TRBV30,NA,NA,TRBJ1-5,CAWSFGVSNQPQHF,TGTGCCTGGAGTTTCGGGGTTAGCAATCAGCCCCAGCATTTT
TRBV14,NA,many,TRBJ1-2,CASSQLVNYGYTF,TGTGCCAGCAGCCAGTTAGTGAACTATGGCTACACCTTC